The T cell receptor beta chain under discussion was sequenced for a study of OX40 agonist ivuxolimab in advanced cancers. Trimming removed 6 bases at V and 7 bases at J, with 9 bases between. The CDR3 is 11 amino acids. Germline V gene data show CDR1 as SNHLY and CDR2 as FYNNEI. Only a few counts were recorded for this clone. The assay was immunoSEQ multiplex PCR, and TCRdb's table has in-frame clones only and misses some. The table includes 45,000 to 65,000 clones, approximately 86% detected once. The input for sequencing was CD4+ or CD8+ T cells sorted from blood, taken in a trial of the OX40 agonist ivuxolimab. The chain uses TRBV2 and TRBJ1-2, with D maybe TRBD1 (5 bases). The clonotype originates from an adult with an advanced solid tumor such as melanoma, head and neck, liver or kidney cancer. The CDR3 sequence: CASRGPGGYTF. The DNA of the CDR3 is TGTGCCAGCAGGGGGCCAGGTGGCTACACCTTC.